This T cell receptor (beta chain) derives from a study of blood T cell repertoires in COVID-19. Sequencing used immunoSEQ multiplex PCR; TCRdb keeps in-frame clones, though not all of them. The table includes approximately 94,000 clones, roughly 88% detected once. V lost 1 base and J 4 bases, leaving 9 bases between the germline ends. CDR3 length: 13 residues. Germline loops: CDR1 SGHRS, CDR2 YFSETQ. Points on this clone: The same CDR3 also results from other DNA sequences found in this sample.

The sequencing sample was made of peripheral blood. This rearrangement joins TRBV5-1 to TRBJ2-7; D is undetermined. This clonotype originated in a woman in her 70s with acute or convalescent COVID-19. DNA of the CDR3: TGCGCCAGCAGCTTGTCGGGTGGGTACGAGCAGTACTTC. This encodes CASSLSGGYEQYF.